The present T cell receptor (beta chain) was sequenced within a study of PD-1 blockade in classical Hodgkin lymphoma. Time point given: newly diagnosed, previously untreated cHL patient sample. The authors purified CD4+ T cells from thawed PBMCs by magnetic negative selection. Comparison PBMCs came from previously untreated, newly diagnosed classical Hodgkin lymphoma patients. Points on this clone: Its antigen is not known.

The protocol was immunoSEQ multiplex PCR, while the TCRdb copy is restricted to in-frame clones and leaves out a portion. This repertoire shows tens of thousands of clones, around 90% found once; its top ten account for 0.3% to 0.4%. Study observations and caveats: Reasons behind the repertoire differences stay unclear, perhaps disease activity or earlier therapy. Healthy donors reportedly exceeded newly diagnosed patients in baseline TCR diversity.

Trimming cost V 1 base and J 0 bases, with 3 bases left between them. Germline V gene sequence: CDR1 KGHSH, CDR2 LQKENI. The CDR3 is made up of 14 amino acids. This chain joins TRBV18 and TRBJ1-4; no clear D gene. This receptor was taken from a human donor with classical Hodgkin lymphoma. Sequenced material: CD4+ T cells from blood. Written as DNA, the CDR3 is TGTGCCAGCTCACCACTATCAACTAATGAAAAACTGTTTTTT. Residues: CASSPLSTNEKLFF.